This TCR beta chain was sequenced during a study of neoadjuvant anti-PD-1 for oral cavity cancer. General study points: Pretreatment Treg/Th17 ratio correlated inversely with post-treatment tumor clonality. PBMC Gini-index clonality exceeded responders' in non-responders post-nivolumab.

The CDR3 runs 16 residues. CDR1 MNHEY and CDR2 SVGAGI come from the germline V gene. The V and J ends lost 0 bases and 5 bases, in that order; junction bases with no gene match: 2. These oral cavity squamous cell carcinomas were HPV-negative and locally advanced. A note on this clone: Its antigen is not known.

The table came from immunoSEQ multiplex PCR; TCRdb's copy has only in-frame clones and leaves some out. The top ten clones hold approximately 2.3% of a sample with more than 12,000 clones, about 67% of them seen once. The chain couples TRBV6-5 to TRBJ2-1; 12 bases agree with TRBD2. Material: PBMCs, obtained before nivolumab (anti-PD-1) treatment. This clonotype originated in a person between 40 and 80 years old with oral cavity squamous cell carcinoma. DNA for the CDR3: TGTGCCAGCAGTTACTCGAGGACTAGCGGGGACAATGAGCAGTTCTTC. It translates to CASSYSRTSGDNEQFF.